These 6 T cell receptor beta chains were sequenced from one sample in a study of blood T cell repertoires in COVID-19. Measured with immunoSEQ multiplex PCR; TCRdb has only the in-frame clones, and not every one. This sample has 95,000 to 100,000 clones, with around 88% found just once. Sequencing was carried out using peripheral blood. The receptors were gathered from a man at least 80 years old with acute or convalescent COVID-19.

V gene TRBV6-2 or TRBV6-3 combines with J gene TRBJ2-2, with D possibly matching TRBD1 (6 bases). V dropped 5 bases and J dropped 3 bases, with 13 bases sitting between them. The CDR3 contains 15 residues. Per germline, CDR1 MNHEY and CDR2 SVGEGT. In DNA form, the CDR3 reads TGTGCCAGCAGTGGACAGCCCCCGGACACCGGGGAGCTGTTTTTT. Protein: CASSGQPPDTGELFF.

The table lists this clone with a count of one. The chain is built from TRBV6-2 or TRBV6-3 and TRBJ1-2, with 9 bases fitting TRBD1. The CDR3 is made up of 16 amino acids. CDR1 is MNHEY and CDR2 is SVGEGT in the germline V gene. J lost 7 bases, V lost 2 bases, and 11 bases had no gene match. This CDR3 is CASSYLGTGTPGGYTF. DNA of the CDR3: TGTGCCAGCAGTTACCTCGGGACAGGGACCCCCGGTGGCTACACCTTC.

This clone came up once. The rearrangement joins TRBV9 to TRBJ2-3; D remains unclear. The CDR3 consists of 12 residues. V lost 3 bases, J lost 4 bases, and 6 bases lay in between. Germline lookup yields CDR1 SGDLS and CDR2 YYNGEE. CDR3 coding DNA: TGTGCCAGCAGCGCCTTAGCAGATACGCAGTATTTT. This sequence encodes CASSALADTQYF.

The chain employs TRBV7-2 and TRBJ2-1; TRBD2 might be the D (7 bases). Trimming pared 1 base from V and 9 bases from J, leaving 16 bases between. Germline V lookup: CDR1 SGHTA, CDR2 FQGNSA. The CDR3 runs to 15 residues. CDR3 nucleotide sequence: TGTGCCAGCAGCTTAGGGGCGGGGGCCCGGGGTGAGCAGTTCTTC. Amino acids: CASSLGAGARGEQFF.

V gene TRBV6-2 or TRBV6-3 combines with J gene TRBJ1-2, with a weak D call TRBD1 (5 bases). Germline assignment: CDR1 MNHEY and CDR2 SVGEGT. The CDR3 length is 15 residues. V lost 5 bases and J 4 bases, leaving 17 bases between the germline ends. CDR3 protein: CASSPGHPPGYGYTF. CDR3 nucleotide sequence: TGTGCCAGCAGTCCAGGACACCCTCCAGGCTATGGCTACACCTTC.

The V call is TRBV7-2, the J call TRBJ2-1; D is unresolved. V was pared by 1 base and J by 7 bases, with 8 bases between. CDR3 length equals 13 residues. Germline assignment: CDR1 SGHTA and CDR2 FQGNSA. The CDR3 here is CASSLDRINEQFF. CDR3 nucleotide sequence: TGTGCCAGCAGCTTAGACAGAATAAATGAGCAGTTCTTC.